The 18 T cell receptor beta chains in this list originate from one sample, sequenced in a study of T cell responses to AZD1222 COVID-19 vaccine. Data came from immunoSEQ multiplex PCR; TCRdb stores just in-frame clones and leaves some out. The table includes 85,000 to 90,000 clones, less than 90% detected once. Sequenced here: peripheral blood, sampled 28 days after the second AZD1222 dose. The receptor set was obtained from an adult who received the AZD1222 COVID-19 vaccine.

The V and J genes are TRBV6-5 and TRBJ2-7, with D tentatively TRBD1 (6 bases). Per the germline V gene, CDR1 is MNHEY and CDR2 is SVGAGI. The CDR3 has 14 residues. The V end was cut by 6 bases, the J end by 4 bases, with 16 bases between. DNA of the CDR3: TGTGCCAGCAGCCAGGACAGCCAGAGATACGAGCAGTACTTC. Translated, it gives CASSQDSQRYEQYF.

V is TRBV18 and J is TRBJ1-5; TRBD1 matches 9 bases. The germline V gene encodes CDR1 KGHSH and CDR2 LQKENI. This CDR3 region has 15 residues. J lost 5 bases, V lost 4 bases, and 6 bases had no gene match. The CDR3 region has the DNA TGTGCCAGCTCACTGGGGACAGGGACCGATCAGCCCCAGCATTTT. Its translation: CASSLGTGTDQPQHF.

The V call is TRBV6-5, the J call TRBJ1-6, with unresolved D. CDR1 and CDR2 (germline): MNHEY, SVGAGI. CDR3 length: 14 amino acids. V lost 6 bases to trimming and J lost 7 bases, with 13 bases between them. In DNA form, the CDR3 reads TGTGCCAGCAGCCCAGGACGGGAGAATTCACCCCTCCACTTT. It codes for CASSPGRENSPLHF.

V usage is TRBV20-1 and J usage is TRBJ2-5; D call uncertain. This CDR3 contains 13 residues. Germline CDR1 and CDR2: DFQATT and SNEGSKA (reference sequence). The V end lost 3 bases, the J end lost 1 base, and 9 bases lay between the germline ends. The CDR3, as DNA: TGCAGTGCTAGTGGCGCACCCCAAGAGACCCAGTACTTC. It translates to CSASGAPQETQYF.

V usage is TRBV30 and J usage is TRBJ1-1; tentatively, D is TRBD1 (6 bases). Germline V gene sequence: CDR1 GTSNPN, CDR2 SVGIG (reference sequence). The ends were cut back, 2 bases at V and 7 bases at J, with 14 bases in the middle. CDR3 length equals 13 residues. The CDR3 bases are TGTGCCTGGAGTAACACCGGGACAAGTGAAGCTTTCTTT. Its translation is CAWSNTGTSEAFF.

This rearrangement joins TRBV15 to TRBJ1-1, with D uncertain. The CDR3 is made up of 12 amino acids. In germline, CDR1 is LNHNV, CDR2 YYDKDF (reference sequence). Deletions cut 3 bases from V and 7 bases from J, with 9 bases between. DNA for the CDR3: TGTGCCACCAGCAGCCCAGGATATGAAGCTTTCTTT. Translation gives CATSSPGYEAFF.

V is TRBV6-1 and J is TRBJ1-3, with a possible D match to TRBD1 (5 bases). The CDR3 runs to 16 residues. Trimming pared 4 bases from V and 10 bases from J, leaving 23 bases between. In germline, CDR1 is MNHNS, CDR2 SASEGT. CDR3 region: CASSGAGKTERGTIYF. For the CDR3, the DNA is TGTGCCAGCAGTGGGGCAGGGAAGACCGAAAGGGGAACCATATATTTT.

This chain connects TRBV5-1 to TRBJ2-2; D uncertain. The CDR3 covers 15 residues. Between the trimmed V and J ends, which lost 0 bases and 2 bases, there was a span of 8 bases. From germline, CDR1 is SGHRS and CDR2 YFSETQ. DNA of the CDR3: TGCGCCAGCAGCTTGGGTGGCGGAAACACCGGGGAGCTGTTTTTT. It translates to CASSLGGGNTGELFF.

The table lists this clone with a count of one. The rearrangement uses TRBV7-8 and TRBJ2-1, with a weak D call TRBD1 (9 bases). CDR1 SGHVS and CDR2 FQNEAQ come from the germline V gene. Trimming pared 4 bases from V and 8 bases from J, leaving 18 bases between. CDR3 length equals 15 residues. The CDR3 nucleotides are TGTGCCAGCAGCTCCGGACAGGGGCGGGGGGATGAGCAGTTCTTC. As protein: CASSSGQGRGDEQFF. The whole variable domain, remainder taken from reference TRBV7-8 and TRBJ2-1, is GAGVSQSPRYKVAKRGQDVALRCDPISGHVSLFWYQQALGQGPEFLTYFQNEAQLDKSGLPSDRFFAERPEGSVSTLKIQRTQQEDSAVYLCASSSGQGRGDEQFFGPGTRLTVL.

Only one count was recorded for this clone. The chain combines TRBV27 with TRBJ1-2; possibly TRBD1 for D (6 bases). V lost 6 bases and J 4 bases, leaving 12 bases between the germline ends. The CDR3 totals 13 residues. Germline V gene sequence: CDR1 MNHEY, CDR2 SMNVEV (reference sequence). Here the CDR3 reads CASRPTGGYGYTF. CDR3 coding DNA: TGTGCCAGCAGACCGACAGGAGGCTATGGCTACACCTTC.

V gene TRBV5-1 combines with J gene TRBJ1-1, with D possibly matching TRBD1 (6 bases). In germline, CDR1 is SGHRS, CDR2 YFSETQ. The CDR3 runs 14 residues. Deletions cut 0 bases from V and 2 bases from J, with 8 bases between. CDR3 region: CASSLVGGNTEAFF. DNA for the CDR3: TGCGCCAGCAGCTTGGTAGGGGGTAACACTGAAGCTTTCTTT.

V and J are TRBV12-5 and TRBJ2-5; TRBD2 agrees at 12 bases. Germline CDR1 and CDR2: LGHNT and FRNRAP. Germline trimming cut 6 bases from V and 2 bases from J; bases unmatched to any gene: 10. The CDR3 has 17 amino acids. The CDR3: CASGLAGGPVGQETQYF. The CDR3 DNA reads TGTGCTAGTGGCCTAGCGGGGGGGCCAGTAGGGCAAGAGACCCAGTACTTC.

The V gene is TRBV28, the J gene TRBJ2-7; D is unresolved. The CDR3 sequence is 14 residues long. Germline V gives CDR1 MDHEN, CDR2 SYDVKM. V was shortened by 6 bases and J by 4 bases, with 16 bases between the two germline ends. CDR3 bases: TGTGCCAGCAGCACCCCCCTGACAAAGTACGAGCAGTACTTC. The encoded protein is CASSTPLTKYEQYF.

The chain uses TRBV18 and TRBJ2-1; D remains ambiguous. The V end lost 0 bases, the J end lost 0 bases, and 12 bases lay between the germline ends. The germline V gene has CDR1 KGHSH and CDR2 LQKENI. CDR3 length: 17 residues. The CDR3 sequence: CASSPPGSTSSYNEQFF. DNA for the CDR3: TGTGCCAGCTCACCACCGGGATCGACAAGCTCCTACAATGAGCAGTTCTTC.

This rearrangement joins TRBV10-1 to TRBJ1-1; TRBD1 matches 9 bases. The CDR3 spans 13 residues. The V segment lost 6 bases and the J segment 1 base; nucleotides outside the gene matches: 0. Germline CDR1 WNHNN, CDR2 SYGVQD (reference sequence). The CDR3 DNA reads as TGCGCCAGCAGGGGACAGGGGAACACTGAAGCTTTCTTT. It is translated as CASRGQGNTEAFF.

The chain uses TRBV10-1 and TRBJ2-1; 12 nucleotides align to TRBD2. CDR3 length: 15 amino acids. V shed 3 bases, J shed 4 bases, and the junction held 1 base outside the gene matches. CDR1 and CDR2 (germline): WNHNN, SYGVQD (reference sequence). The DNA of the CDR3 is TGCGCCAGCAGTGAAGGGACTAGCGGGTACAATGAGCAGTTCTTC. Residues: CASSEGTSGYNEQFF.

The CDR3, as DNA: TGTGCCAGTAGCTGGTCTGACGATAATTCACCCCTCCACTTT. This sequence encodes CASSWSDDNSPLHF. The chain joins TRBV3-1 (or the pseudogene TRBV3-2) to TRBJ1-6, with no clear D. This CDR3 contains 14 residues. V was cut by 9 bases and J by 5 bases, with 14 bases left in between. Looked up from germline, CDR1 is LGHDT and CDR2 is YNNKEL (reference sequence).

This sequence joins TRBV5-6 and TRBJ1-1; TRBD1 is a possible D gene (5 bases). The CDR3 has 16 residues. Trimming stripped 4 bases from V and 0 bases from J, with 16 bases between. CDR1 and CDR2 (germline): SGHDT, YYEEEE. The CDR3 here is CASSPGTGDMNTEAFF. DNA of the CDR3: TGTGCCAGCAGCCCTGGGACGGGAGACATGAACACTGAAGCTTTCTTT. The full variable domain, in which reference TRBV5-6 and TRBJ1-1 provide the parts outside the CDR3, is DAGVTQSPTHLIKTRGQQVTLRCSPKSGHDTVSWYQQALGQGPQFIFQYYEEEERQRGNFPDRFSGHQFPNYSSELNVNALLLGDSALYLCASSPGTGDMNTEAFFGQGTRLTVV.